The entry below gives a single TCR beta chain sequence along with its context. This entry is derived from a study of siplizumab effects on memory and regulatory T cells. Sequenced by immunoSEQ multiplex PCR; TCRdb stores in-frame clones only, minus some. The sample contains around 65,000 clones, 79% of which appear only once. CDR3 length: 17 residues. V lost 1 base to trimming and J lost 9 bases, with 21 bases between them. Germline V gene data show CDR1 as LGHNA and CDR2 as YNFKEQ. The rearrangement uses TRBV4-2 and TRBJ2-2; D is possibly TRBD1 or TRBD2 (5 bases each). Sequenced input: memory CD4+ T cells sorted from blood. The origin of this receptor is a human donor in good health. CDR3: CASSQGVGEEVERELFF. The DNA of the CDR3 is TGTGCCAGCAGCCAAGGAGTGGGGGAAGAAGTGGAGAGGGAGCTGTTTTTT.